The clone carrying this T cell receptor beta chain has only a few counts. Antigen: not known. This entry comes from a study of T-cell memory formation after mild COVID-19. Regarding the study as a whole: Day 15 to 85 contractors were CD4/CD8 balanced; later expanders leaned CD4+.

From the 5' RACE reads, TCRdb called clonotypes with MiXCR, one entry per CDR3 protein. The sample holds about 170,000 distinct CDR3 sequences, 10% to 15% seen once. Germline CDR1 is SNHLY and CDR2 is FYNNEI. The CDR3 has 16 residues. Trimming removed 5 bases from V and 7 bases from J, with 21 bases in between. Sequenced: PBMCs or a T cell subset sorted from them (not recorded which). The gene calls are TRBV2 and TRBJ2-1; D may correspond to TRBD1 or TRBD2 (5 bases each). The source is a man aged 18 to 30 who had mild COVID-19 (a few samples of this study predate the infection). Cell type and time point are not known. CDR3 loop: CASSPDRDPRYNEQFF. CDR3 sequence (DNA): TGTGCCAGCAGTCCAGACCGGGACCCGAGGTATAATGAGCAGTTCTTC.